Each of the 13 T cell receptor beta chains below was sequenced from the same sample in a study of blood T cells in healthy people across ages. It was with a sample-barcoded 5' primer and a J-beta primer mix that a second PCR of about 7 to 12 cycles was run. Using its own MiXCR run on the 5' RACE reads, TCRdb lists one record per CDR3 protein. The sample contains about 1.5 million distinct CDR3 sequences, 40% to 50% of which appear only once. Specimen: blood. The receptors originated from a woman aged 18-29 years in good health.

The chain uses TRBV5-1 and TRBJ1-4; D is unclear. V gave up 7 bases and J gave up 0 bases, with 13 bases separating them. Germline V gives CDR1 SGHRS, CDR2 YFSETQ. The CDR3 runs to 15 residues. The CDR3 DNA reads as TGCGCCAGCTCTGACGGGTCGGCAACTAATGAAAAACTGTTTTTT. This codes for CASSDGSATNEKLFF.

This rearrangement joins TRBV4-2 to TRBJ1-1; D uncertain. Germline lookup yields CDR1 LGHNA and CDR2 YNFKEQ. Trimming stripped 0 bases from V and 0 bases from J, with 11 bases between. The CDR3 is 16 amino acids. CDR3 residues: CASSQDSGQMNTEAFF. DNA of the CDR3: TGTGCCAGCAGCCAAGATAGCGGGCAGATGAACACTGAAGCTTTCTTT.

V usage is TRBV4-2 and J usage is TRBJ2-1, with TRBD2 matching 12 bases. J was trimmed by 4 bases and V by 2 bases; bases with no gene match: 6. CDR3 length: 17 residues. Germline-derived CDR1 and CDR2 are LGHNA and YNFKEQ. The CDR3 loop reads CASSQRPGLAGYNEQFF. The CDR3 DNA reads TGTGCCAGCAGCCAACGGCCGGGACTAGCGGGTTACAATGAGCAGTTCTTC.

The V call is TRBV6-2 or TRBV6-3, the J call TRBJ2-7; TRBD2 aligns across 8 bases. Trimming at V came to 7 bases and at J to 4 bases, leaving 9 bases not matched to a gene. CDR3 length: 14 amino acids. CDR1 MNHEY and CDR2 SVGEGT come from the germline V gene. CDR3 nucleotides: TGTGCCAGCATCGTCGGGGGGGCCCGATACGAGCAGTACTTC. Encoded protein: CASIVGGARYEQYF.

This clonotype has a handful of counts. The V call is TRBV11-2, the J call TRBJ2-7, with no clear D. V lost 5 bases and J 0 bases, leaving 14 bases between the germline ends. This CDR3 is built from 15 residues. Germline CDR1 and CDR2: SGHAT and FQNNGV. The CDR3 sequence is CASSTRTEDSYEQYF. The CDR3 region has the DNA TGTGCCAGCAGCACAAGGACGGAAGACTCCTACGAGCAGTACTTC.

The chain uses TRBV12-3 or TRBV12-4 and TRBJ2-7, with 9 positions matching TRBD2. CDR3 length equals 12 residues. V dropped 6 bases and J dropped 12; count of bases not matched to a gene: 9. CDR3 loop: CASSYSGSSWYF. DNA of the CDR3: TGTGCCAGCAGCTATAGCGGGAGTTCGTGGTACTTC.

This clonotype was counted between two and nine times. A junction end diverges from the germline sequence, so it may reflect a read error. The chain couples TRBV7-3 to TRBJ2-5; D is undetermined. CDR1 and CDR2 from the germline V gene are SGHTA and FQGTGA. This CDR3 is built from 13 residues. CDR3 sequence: CASSLNREETQYF. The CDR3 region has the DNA TGTGCCAGCAGTTTAAATCGGGAAGAGACCCAGTACTTC.

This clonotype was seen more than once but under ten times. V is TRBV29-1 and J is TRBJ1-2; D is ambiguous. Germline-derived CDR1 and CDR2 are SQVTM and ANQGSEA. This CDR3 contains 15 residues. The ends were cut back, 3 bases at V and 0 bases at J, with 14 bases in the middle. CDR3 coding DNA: TGCAGCGTTGATGCAGGCGGATCAGCTAACTATGGCTACACCTTC. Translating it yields CSVDAGGSANYGYTF.

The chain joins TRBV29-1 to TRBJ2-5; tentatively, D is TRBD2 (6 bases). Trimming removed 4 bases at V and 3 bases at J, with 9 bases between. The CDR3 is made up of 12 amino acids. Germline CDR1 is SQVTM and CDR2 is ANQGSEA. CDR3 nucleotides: TGCAGCGTTGTTAGGGAGGAAGAGACCCAGTACTTC. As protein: CSVVREEETQYF.

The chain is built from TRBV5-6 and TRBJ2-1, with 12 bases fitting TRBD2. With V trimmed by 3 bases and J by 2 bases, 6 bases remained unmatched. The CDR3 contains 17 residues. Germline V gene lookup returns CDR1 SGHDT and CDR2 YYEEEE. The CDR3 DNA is TGTGCCAGCAGCTATCGGACTAGCGGGACGACCTACAATGAGCAGTTCTTC. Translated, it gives CASSYRTSGTTYNEQFF.

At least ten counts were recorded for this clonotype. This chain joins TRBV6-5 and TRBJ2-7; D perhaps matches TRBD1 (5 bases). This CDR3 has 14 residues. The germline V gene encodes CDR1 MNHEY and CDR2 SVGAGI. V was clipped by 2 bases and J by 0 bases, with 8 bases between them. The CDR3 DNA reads TGTGCCAGCAGTTACGCAGGGCTCTCCTACGAGCAGTACTTC. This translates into CASSYAGLSYEQYF.

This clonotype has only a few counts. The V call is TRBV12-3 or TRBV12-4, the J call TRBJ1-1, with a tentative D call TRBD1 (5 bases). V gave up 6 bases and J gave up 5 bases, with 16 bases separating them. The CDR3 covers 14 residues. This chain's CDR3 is CASRNVGDWTEAFF. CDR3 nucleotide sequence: TGTGCCAGCAGGAATGTAGGGGATTGGACTGAAGCTTTCTTT.

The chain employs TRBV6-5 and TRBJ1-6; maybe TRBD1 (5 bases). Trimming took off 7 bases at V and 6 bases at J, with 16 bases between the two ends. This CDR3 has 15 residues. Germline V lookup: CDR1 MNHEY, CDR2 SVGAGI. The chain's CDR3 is CASTRGDFLNSPLHF. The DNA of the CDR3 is TGTGCCAGCACCCGGGGGGACTTTCTTAATTCACCCCTCCACTTT.